This T cell receptor (beta chain) was documented in a study of shared clonotypes between healthy human individuals. Assay: immunoSEQ multiplex PCR; the TCRdb copy retains only in-frame clones and omits some. Of around 1,900,000 clones listed, around 93% are singletons. Terminally differentiated effector memory CD45RA+ cells were left out of the naive CD8 fraction, which was CD45RO-negative and positively selected for CCR7. V lost 5 bases, J lost 0 bases, and 5 bases lay in between. Germline CDR1 is SEHNR and CDR2 is FQNEAQ (reference sequence). The CDR3 has 13 amino acids. The rearrangement links TRBV7-9 to TRBJ1-5; no clear D. Material for sequencing was naive CD8+ T cells from PBMCs. The source is a man younger than 35 in good health. Some clones in this sample may be carry-over from other donors' samples. CDR3: CASSANSNQPQHF. As DNA, the CDR3 is TGTGCCAGCAGCGCGAATAGCAATCAGCCCCAGCATTTT.